This T cell receptor beta chain originates from a study of spatial heterogeneity in lung cancer. General study results and limits: Ubiquitous expanded tumor TCRs were observed in blood more at resection than follow-up.

Germline loops: CDR1 MNHEY, CDR2 SVGEGT. Trimming removed 0 bases at V and 6 bases at J, with 15 bases between. There are 16 residues in the CDR3. TCRdb processed the 5' RACE reads anew with MiXCR; each CDR3 protein has one entry. Counted here are about 10,000 distinct CDR3 sequences, 10% occurring once; the ten biggest clones make up nearly 35%. Sample time point: blood at routine non-recurrence follow-up after resection. This clonotype has at least ten counts. Its target is unknown. The sequences come from PBMCs, collected at follow-up. The TCR comes from a female donor with early-stage non-small cell lung cancer. This rearrangement joins TRBV6-2 or TRBV6-3 to TRBJ1-5, with no clear D. Here the CDR3 DNA reads TGTGCCAGCAGTTACTCCCCCAACTCGTACCCTCAGCCCCAGCATTTT. Translation gives CASSYSPNSYPQPQHF.